The clone carrying this T cell receptor (beta chain) was found many times. Its antigen is not known. The sample is drawn from a study of CD8 T cells in ankylosing spondylitis. Overall study results and limits: Matched synovial fluid from ankylosing spondylitis patients was reported to be enriched for disease-linked clones.

Germline V gene data show CDR1 as SGHDT and CDR2 as YYEEEE. The CDR3 extends over 14 amino acids. Trimming took 5 bases from V and 6 from J, leaving 17 bases between them. MiXCR, run by TCRdb on the 5' RACE reads, gives a single entry per CDR3 protein. The table includes fewer than 250,000 distinct CDR3 sequences, more than 25% detected once. The chain has TRBV5-6 and TRBJ2-5, with D perhaps TRBD1 (6 bases). This clonotype originated in a male donor with ankylosing spondylitis or in good health (not recorded which). Sequencing was performed on blood, either unsorted or a sorted T cell fraction (not recorded which). The CDR3 DNA reads as TGTGCCAGCAGGCGGAGACAGGAGGAACAGACCCAGTACTTC. Its protein is CASRRRQEEQTQYF. Together with reference TRBV5-6 and TRBJ2-5, the CDR3 gives the full variable domain: DAGVTQSPTHLIKTRGQQVTLRCSPKSGHDTVSWYQQALGQGPQFIFQYYEEEERQRGNFPDRFSGHQFPNYSSELNVNALLLGDSALYLCASRRRQEEQTQYFGPGTRLLVL.